A single sample is the source of the 24 T cell receptor beta chains below, sequenced in a study of CD8 T cells in ankylosing spondylitis. Via MiXCR, TCRdb re-called the 5' RACE reads, giving one row per CDR3 protein. The profile shows about 220,000 distinct CDR3 sequences, 10% to 13% of them singletons. Sequencing was done on a sample of blood, either unsorted or a sorted T cell fraction (not recorded which). The receptor set was obtained from a male donor with ankylosing spondylitis or in good health (not recorded which).

This clonotype was seen repeatedly, ten times or more. V gene TRBV12-3 or TRBV12-4 combines with J gene TRBJ2-7; D could derive from TRBD1 or TRBD2 (5 bases each). Between the trimmed V and J ends, which lost 6 bases and 3 bases, there was a span of 9 bases. The CDR3 has 12 residues. For the CDR3, the DNA is TGTGCCAGCAGGAGAGGGGTCTACGAGCAGTACTTC. Protein sequence: CASRRGVYEQYF.

This clonotype was seen a handful of times. As DNA, the CDR3 is TGTGCCACCAGCACCCTTAGGCGGGACAGCCCCATAGGGATGCGTTACGAGCAGTACTTC. Protein sequence: CATSTLRRDSPIGMRYEQYF. This sequence joins TRBV15 and TRBJ2-7; a possible D gene is TRBD1 (7 bases). The CDR3 runs 20 residues. Per germline, CDR1 LNHNV and CDR2 YYDKDF (reference sequence). The V end was cut by 4 bases, the J end by 4 bases, with 32 bases between.

Ten or more counts support this clonotype. The rearrangement uses TRBV5-1 and TRBJ2-2; D is uncertain. The germline gives CDR1 SGHRS, CDR2 YFSETQ. V was pared by 0 bases and J by 4 bases, with 7 bases between. CDR3 size: 14 residues. The CDR3 region has the DNA TGCGCCAGCAGCTTGGAAGTTTCCACCGGGGAGCTGTTTTTT. Encoded protein: CASSLEVSTGELFF.

The CDR3 loop reads CASSYSGDLNSPLHF. CDR3 nucleotides: TGTGCCAGCAGTTACTCGGGGGATCTGAACTCACCCCTCCACTTT. This chain links TRBV6-5 with TRBJ1-6; D might be TRBD1 (5 bases). V dropped 0 bases and J dropped 10 bases, with 13 bases sitting between them. The V gene's germline CDR1 is MNHEY and CDR2 SVGAGI. This CDR3 spans 15 amino acids.

Ten or more counts support this clonotype. The V gene is TRBV3-1, the J gene TRBJ2-2; D is unresolved. V gave up 5 bases and J gave up 3 bases, with 4 bases separating them. Per the germline V gene, CDR1 is LGHDT and CDR2 is YNNKEL (reference sequence). CDR3 length equals 12 residues. The CDR3 protein is CASSRDTGELFF. The CDR3, as DNA: TGTGCCAGCAGCAGAGACACCGGGGAGCTGTTTTTT. The variable domain in full, with the rest retrieved from reference TRBV3-1 and TRBJ2-2, is DTAVSQTPKYLVTQMGNDKSIKCEQNLGHDTMYWYKQDSKKFLKIMFSYNNKELIINETVPNRFSPKSPDKAHLNLHINSLELGDSAVYFCASSRDTGELFFGEGSRLTVL.

This clonotype was picked up many times. The chain carries TRBV28 and TRBJ2-5; no reliable D call. V lost 3 bases and J 6 bases, leaving 17 bases between the germline ends. Germline-derived CDR1 and CDR2 are MDHEN and SYDVKM. The CDR3 totals 15 residues. This chain's CDR3 is CASSFEWGFVKTQYF. CDR3 nucleotide sequence: TGTGCCAGCAGTTTTGAGTGGGGTTTCGTGAAGACCCAGTACTTC.

This sequence joins TRBV18 and TRBJ2-7; 9 bases map to TRBD1. Looked up from germline, CDR1 is KGHSH and CDR2 is LQKENI. The ends lost 3 bases at V and 2 bases at J; junction bases unmatched: 5. CDR3 length: 15 residues. In DNA form, the CDR3 reads TGTGCCAGCTCACCGGGACAGGGAGTTCCCTACGAGCAGTACTTC. Translation: CASSPGQGVPYEQYF.

This rearrangement joins TRBV3-1 to TRBJ1-2; D is perhaps TRBD1 (6 bases). CDR3 length: 16 residues. The V gene lost 0 bases and the J gene lost 7 bases, with 18 bases spanning the gap. Looked up from germline, CDR1 is LGHDT and CDR2 is YNNKEL (reference sequence). The CDR3 spells CASSQDLPTGGGGYTF. The DNA for the CDR3 is TGTGCCAGCAGCCAAGATCTTCCGACGGGGGGCGGTGGCTACACCTTC. The full variable domain, in which reference TRBV3-1 and TRBJ1-2 provide the parts outside the CDR3, is DTAVSQTPKYLVTQMGNDKSIKCEQNLGHDTMYWYKQDSKKFLKIMFSYNNKELIINETVPNRFSPKSPDKAHLNLHINSLELGDSAVYFCASSQDLPTGGGGYTFGSGTRLTVV.

This clonotype was observed a handful of times. The chain has TRBV5-1 and TRBJ2-2; 8 bases are shared with TRBD1. V was clipped by 5 bases and J by 0 bases; unmatched bases: 9. Germline CDR1 and CDR2: SGHRS and YFSETQ. CDR3 length: 17 amino acids. This chain's CDR3 is CASRPDRASPNTGELFF. The CDR3 region has the DNA TGCGCCAGCAGGCCGGACAGGGCATCCCCGAACACCGGGGAGCTGTTTTTT.

This clonotype has a handful of counts. The chain combines TRBV28 with TRBJ2-7; 8 bases are shared with TRBD1. This CDR3 comprises 14 residues. Per germline, CDR1 MDHEN and CDR2 SYDVKM. Trimming took 7 bases from V and 5 from J; bases not matched to a gene: 10. The CDR3 spells CASIEPGGLNEQYF. CDR3 DNA: TGTGCCAGCATCGAACCAGGGGGCTTGAACGAGCAGTACTTC. The full variable domain, its missing parts supplied by reference TRBV28 and TRBJ2-7, is DVKVTQSSRYLVKRTGEKVFLECVQDMDHENMFWYRQDPGLGLRLIYFSYDVKMKEKGDIPEGYSVSREKKERFSLILESASTNQTSMYLCASIEPGGLNEQYFGPGTRLTVT.

This sequence joins TRBV12-3 or TRBV12-4 and TRBJ1-2; a possible D gene is TRBD1 (5 bases). The V end lost 3 bases, the J end lost 7 bases, and 12 bases lay between the germline ends. This CDR3 region has 13 residues. The CDR3: CASSLAGRPGYTF. The CDR3 DNA follows: TGTGCCAGCAGTTTGGCAGGGAGGCCTGGCTACACCTTC.

This clonotype has ten or more counts. The chain is built from TRBV24-1 and TRBJ2-6; 11 nucleotides align to TRBD2. The CDR3 extends over 16 amino acids. The V gene end was trimmed by 2 bases and the J gene end by 4 bases; junction bases not matched to a gene: 0. Germline CDR1 KGHDR, CDR2 SFDVKD. CDR3 nucleotides: TGTGCCACCAGTGATTGGACTAGCGGGGGGGCCAACGTCCTGACTTTC. The encoded protein is CATSDWTSGGANVLTF.

This clonotype was seen only a few times. The chain is built from TRBV19 and TRBJ2-1; 16 positions agree with TRBD2. Trimming at V came to 8 bases and at J to 15 bases, leaving 10 bases not matched to a gene. The CDR3 totals 14 residues. Per germline, CDR1 LNHDA and CDR2 SQIVND (reference sequence). In DNA, the CDR3 is TGTGCCAGTCGTACCGGGACTAGCGGGGGGGCAGCGTTCTTC. Translated: CASRTGTSGGAAFF.

A note on this clonotype: This may stem from a read error, because a much larger clone lies one nucleotide away. This chain links TRBV10-3 with TRBJ2-1; D perhaps matches TRBD2 (5 bases). The CDR3 covers 13 residues. Germline V lookup: CDR1 ENHRY, CDR2 SYGVKD. The CDR3 DNA reads TGTGCCCTCAGTGAAAGCGGAGCGCTTGAGCAGTTCTTC. It codes for CALSESGALEQFF.

As for this clonotype: This clone may be a read error of a much larger clone one base away. This chain joins TRBV9 and TRBJ1-3; D unclear. The germline CDR1 and CDR2 sequences are SGDLS and YYNGEE. CDR3 size: 15 residues. CDR3 protein: CASSAVMGSGDTIYF. CDR3 nucleotide sequence: TGTGCCAGCAGTGCAGTAATGGGCTCTGGAGACACCATATATTTT.

The table lists this clonotype with many counts. The chain couples TRBV12-3 or TRBV12-4 to TRBJ1-3; a weak D match, TRBD1 (6 bases). V was clipped by 9 bases and J by 0 bases, with 9 bases between them. This CDR3 region has 13 residues. CDR3 region: CASTDSSGNTIYF. CDR3 sequence (DNA): TGTGCCAGTACGGACAGCTCTGGAAACACCATATATTTT.

This clonotype was observed a few times. The chain carries TRBV3-1 and TRBJ1-1, with D perhaps matching TRBD1 (5 bases). The CDR3 is made up of 14 amino acids. The germline CDR1 and CDR2 sequences are LGHDT and YNNKEL (reference sequence). With 4 bases removed from V and 4 bases from J, the gap between germline ends came to 13 bases. In nucleotides, the CDR3 is TGTGCCAGCAGCCTAAGACAGATCCCCACTGAAGCTTTCTTT. It is translated as CASSLRQIPTEAFF. Filled out from reference TRBV3-1 and TRBJ1-1, the complete variable domain reads DTAVSQTPKYLVTQMGNDKSIKCEQNLGHDTMYWYKQDSKKFLKIMFSYNNKELIINETVPNRFSPKSPDKAHLNLHINSLELGDSAVYFCASSLRQIPTEAFFGQGTRLTVV.

This clonotype was seen many times. The chain combines TRBV28 with TRBJ2-1, with TRBD1 as a possible D gene (6 bases). V lost 6 bases to trimming and J lost 8 bases, with 17 bases between them. The CDR3 spans 14 residues. Germline V gene data show CDR1 as MDHEN and CDR2 as SYDVKM. The CDR3 is CASRYRDIIHEQFF. The CDR3 region has the DNA TGTGCCAGCAGGTACCGGGACATCATCCATGAGCAGTTCTTC.

This clonotype was observed many times. The rearrangement links TRBV23-1 to TRBJ1-1; no clear D. TRBV23-1 qualifies as an ORF whose function is uncertain. Trimming took off 0 bases at V and 0 bases at J, with 5 bases between the two ends. The CDR3 length is 14 residues. The chain's CDR3 is CASSQSGLNTEAFF. Here the CDR3 DNA reads TGCGCCAGCAGTCAATCGGGTTTGAACACTGAAGCTTTCTTT.

This clonotype was counted many times. J is TRBJ2-7 and V is TRBV20-1; 9 bases align to TRBD1. The CDR3 totals 13 residues. Trimming took 1 base from V and 5 from J; bases not matched to a gene: 3. Germline values: CDR1 DFQATT, CDR2 SNEGSKA (reference sequence). DNA of the CDR3: TGCAGTGCTAGAGGTGGGACAGGGCACGAGCAGTACTTC. Residues: CSARGGTGHEQYF.

This clonotype was picked up many times. The chain combines TRBV9 with TRBJ1-2; D perhaps matches TRBD1 (5 bases). Germline CDR1 SGDLS, CDR2 YYNGEE. V lost 2 bases and J lost 5, with 13 bases in between. This CDR3 is 14 amino acids long. CDR3 DNA sequence: TGTGCCAGCAGCGTCGGAGAGGGGTCGTATGGCTACACCTTC. Protein sequence: CASSVGEGSYGYTF.

This clonotype was found a few times. V and J are TRBV7-3 and TRBJ2-5; 7 positions agree with TRBD2. J was trimmed by 1 base and V by 4 bases; bases with no gene match: 3. The germline V gene encodes CDR1 SGHTA and CDR2 FQGTGA. This CDR3 has 14 residues. The CDR3 is CASSSGLPQETQYF. The CDR3 DNA is TGTGCCAGCAGCTCGGGACTACCCCAAGAGACCCAGTACTTC.

This clonotype was counted many times. The chain employs TRBV12-3 or TRBV12-4 and TRBJ1-1; TRBD1 is a possible D gene (5 bases). The CDR3 is 14 amino acids. V was trimmed by 7 bases and J by 1 base, leaving 13 bases between them. This chain's CDR3 is CASNPGTGNTEAFF. CDR3 sequence (DNA): TGTGCCAGCAACCCCGGGACGGGGAACACTGAAGCTTTCTTT.

This chain joins TRBV12-3 or TRBV12-4 and TRBJ1-1; D possibly corresponds to TRBD1 (6 bases). CDR3 length: 14 amino acids. Trimming took 5 bases from V and 6 from J, leaving 16 bases between them. The CDR3 bases are TGTGCCAGCAGTATCCACAGGGCTGCCCCTGAAGCTTTCTTT. Translated: CASSIHRAAPEAFF.